These 20 T cell receptor beta chains came from one sample sequenced in a study of cytomegalovirus exposure and HLA in healthy donors. Primers included in the PCR were 60 Vbeta and 13 Jbeta primers. Profiling relied on immunoSEQ multiplex PCR, and the TCRdb table lists in-frame clones only, not all of them. The table lists fewer than 200,000 clones, 75% to 85% of them singletons. Material: PBMCs. These receptor sequences come from a woman under 30 in good health and CMV-seropositive.

The chain joins TRBV7-8 to TRBJ1-5; TRBD1 agrees at 9 bases. This CDR3 has 14 residues. The J segment lost 6 bases and the V segment lost 3 bases, leaving 3 bases of the junction unmatched. The V gene's germline CDR1 is SGHVS and CDR2 FQNEAQ. The CDR3 DNA is TGTGCCAGCAGCTTCACAGGGGGCCGTCAGCCCCAGCATTTT. Amino acid sequence: CASSFTGGRQPQHF.

The chain combines TRBV28 with TRBJ1-2; no definite D call. The CDR3 runs to 14 residues. Germline V lookup: CDR1 MDHEN, CDR2 SYDVKM. Deletions cut 3 bases from V and 2 bases from J, with 10 bases between. In nucleotides, the CDR3 is TGTGCCAGCAGTTTGGGGAGGCGGAACTATGGCTACACCTTC. This translates into CASSLGRRNYGYTF.

The V call is TRBV28, the J call TRBJ1-2, with D unclear. V was trimmed by 7 bases and J by 7 bases, leaving 10 bases between them. CDR1 is MDHEN and CDR2 is SYDVKM in the germline V gene. This CDR3 has 11 residues. The CDR3 spells CASNIGLGYTF. The CDR3 nucleotides read TGTGCCAGCAATATAGGACTTGGCTACACCTTC.

The V and J genes are TRBV27 and TRBJ1-5; D may be TRBD1 (5 bases). The CDR3 runs to 14 residues. CDR1 and CDR2 (germline): MNHEY, SMNVEV (reference sequence). Deletions cut 1 base from V and 2 bases from J, with 6 bases between. The CDR3 sequence: CASSLLGRNQPQHF. In DNA, the CDR3 is TGTGCCAGCAGTTTATTGGGGCGCAATCAGCCCCAGCATTTT.

This clone showed up just once. The chain uses TRBV27 and TRBJ2-7, with D perhaps matching TRBD1 (6 bases). The CDR3 is made up of 14 amino acids. The V gene's germline CDR1 is MNHEY and CDR2 SMNVEV (reference sequence). V was shortened by 7 bases and J by 0 bases, with 13 bases between the two germline ends. CDR3 sequence reads: CASKLQGSSYEQYF. Here the CDR3 DNA reads TGTGCCAGCAAGCTTCAGGGGTCCTCCTACGAGCAGTACTTC.

This clone was seen more than once but under ten times. The J gene is TRBJ2-2, the V gene TRBV6-6; TRBD1 is a possible D gene (5 bases). Looked up from germline, CDR1 is MNHNY and CDR2 is SVGAGI (reference sequence). The CDR3 has 12 residues. Trimming left V 6 bases short and J 7 bases short, with 9 bases between. CDR3 residues: CASRDIGGELFF. The CDR3 DNA reads as TGTGCCAGCAGGGACATAGGCGGGGAGCTGTTTTTT.

The gene calls are TRBV18 and TRBJ1-1; no clear D gene. Germline CDR1 is KGHSH and CDR2 is LQKENI. The germline V and J ends were trimmed by 1 base and 7 bases, with 7 bases remaining between them. The CDR3 covers 12 residues. Written as DNA, the CDR3 is TGTGCCAGCTCACCACGTGCAGATGAAGCTTTCTTT. Protein sequence: CASSPRADEAFF.

This chain joins TRBV5-4 and TRBJ2-4, with 15 bases that match TRBD2. V shed 4 bases, J shed 8 bases, and the junction held 7 bases outside the gene matches. The V gene's germline CDR1 is SGHNT and CDR2 YYREEE (reference sequence). The CDR3 totals 16 residues. The CDR3 here is CASSLRGLAGGDIQYF. The CDR3 DNA reads as TGTGCCAGCAGCCTACGCGGACTAGCGGGGGGGGACATTCAGTACTTC.

The chain couples TRBV5-8 to TRBJ1-6; D uncertain. This CDR3 spans 15 amino acids. Trimming cost V 4 bases and J 5 bases, with 13 bases left between them. CDR1 and CDR2 from the germline V gene are SGHTS and YDEGEE. CDR3 loop: CASSRRLADNSPLHF. Written as DNA, the CDR3 is TGTGCCAGCAGCCGCCGTTTGGCAGATAATTCACCCCTCCACTTT.

Concerning this clone: Different DNA sequences within this sample yield the same CDR3. The rearrangement uses TRBV9 and TRBJ2-7, with 10 bases matching TRBD1. CDR3 length: 15 residues. Germline trimming cut 0 bases from V and 2 bases from J; bases unmatched to any gene: 2. Per germline, CDR1 SGDLS and CDR2 YYNGEE. The chain's CDR3 is CASSVAGTGAYEQYF. Written as DNA, the CDR3 is TGTGCCAGCAGCGTAGCCGGGACAGGGGCCTACGAGCAGTACTTC. Variable domain in full (rest from reference TRBV9 and TRBJ2-7): DSGVTQTPKHLITATGQRVTLRCSPRSGDLSVYWYQQSLDQGLQFLIQYYNGEERAKGNILERFSAQQFPDLHSELNLSSLELGDSALYFCASSVAGTGAYEQYFGPGTRLTVT.

The chain couples TRBV27 to TRBJ2-7; maybe TRBD2 (6 bases). V lost 0 bases and J lost 4, with 10 bases in between. The germline CDR1 and CDR2 sequences are MNHEY and SMNVEV (reference sequence). There are 14 residues in the CDR3. The CDR3 loop is CASSLSPGRYEQYF. The CDR3 DNA reads as TGTGCCAGCAGTTTATCCCCAGGGAGGTACGAGCAGTACTTC.

This chain uses TRBV4-2 with TRBJ2-3; D not certain. Germline-derived CDR1 and CDR2 are LGHNA and YNFKEQ. V dropped 0 bases and J dropped 3 bases, with 7 bases sitting between them. There are 14 residues in the CDR3. The DNA for the CDR3 is TGTGCCAGCAGCCAAGAGGCTCAGACAGATACGCAGTATTTT. It translates to CASSQEAQTDTQYF.

This clone came up a few times. The rearrangement uses TRBV5-4 and TRBJ2-5, with TRBD2 as a possible D gene (5 bases). V was trimmed by 4 bases and J by 4 bases, leaving 17 bases between them. The germline V gene has CDR1 SGHNT and CDR2 YYREEE (reference sequence). The CDR3 sequence is 15 residues long. CDR3 loop: CASSPAGWGSETQYF. The CDR3 region has the DNA TGTGCCAGCAGCCCCGCGGGTTGGGGATCAGAGACCCAGTACTTC.

The sample holds one count of this clone. The chain links TRBV5-1 to TRBJ1-4, with 9 bases fitting TRBD1. The CDR3 has 16 amino acids. The V segment lost 1 base and the J segment 8 bases; nucleotides outside the gene matches: 9. Germline V lookup: CDR1 SGHRS, CDR2 YFSETQ. CDR3 DNA: TGCGCCAGCAGCTTGCGCACACAGGGGGCTGGAGAAAAACTGTTTTTT. Amino acids: CASSLRTQGAGEKLFF.

The CDR3 sequence is CASSFIRESHYEQYF. CDR3 in DNA: TGTGCCAGCAGCTTCATCAGGGAATCCCACTACGAGCAGTACTTC. The V gene is TRBV5-6, the J gene TRBJ2-7; a weak D match, TRBD1 (5 bases). Germline CDR1 and CDR2: SGHDT and YYEEEE. Trimming shortened V by 2 bases and J by 3 bases, and 15 bases separated the two germline ends. The CDR3 spans 15 residues. Looking up the rest from reference TRBV5-6 and TRBJ2-7 gives the full variable domain: DAGVTQSPTHLIKTRGQQVTLRCSPKSGHDTVSWYQQALGQGPQFIFQYYEEEERQRGNFPDRFSGHQFPNYSSELNVNALLLGDSALYLCASSFIRESHYEQYFGPGTRLTVT.

The chain couples TRBV5-1 to TRBJ1-5; maybe TRBD1 (5 bases). CDR3 size: 16 residues. V lost 4 bases and J 0 bases, leaving 14 bases between the germline ends. The germline V gene encodes CDR1 SGHRS and CDR2 YFSETQ. DNA for the CDR3: TGCGCCAGCAGCACTACAGGTCCTTATAGCAATCAGCCCCAGCATTTT. It codes for CASSTTGPYSNQPQHF.

The V gene is TRBV30, the J gene TRBJ2-5; 11 bases line up with TRBD2. Germline assignment: CDR1 GTSNPN and CDR2 SVGIG (reference sequence). Germline trimming cut 2 bases from V and 1 base from J; bases unmatched to any gene: 6. CDR3 size: 16 residues. The CDR3 here is CAWSQLAGASQETQYF. The CDR3 DNA sequence: TGTGCCTGGAGTCAACTAGCGGGGGCAAGCCAAGAGACCCAGTACTTC.

The chain combines TRBV19 with TRBJ2-7, with D possibly TRBD1 on 5 matching bases. V lost 3 bases and J lost 8, with 11 bases in between. CDR3 size: 12 residues. The germline V gene encodes CDR1 LNHDA and CDR2 SQIVND (reference sequence). Written as DNA, the CDR3 is TGTGCCAGTAGTATGACCCAGGGCCAGCAGTACTTC. It specifies CASSMTQGQQYF. The whole variable domain, filled in from reference TRBV19 and TRBJ2-7, reads DGGITQSPKYLFRKEGQNVTLSCEQNLNHDAMYWYRQDPGQGLRLIYYSQIVNDFQKGDIAEGYSVSREKKESFPLTVTSAQKNPTAFYLCASSMTQGQQYFGPGTRLTVT.

The chain carries TRBV20-1 and TRBJ2-5; D is possibly TRBD2 (6 bases). The length of the CDR3 is 11 residues. Germline V CDR1 and CDR2: DFQATT, SNEGSKA (reference sequence). Trimming pared 3 bases from V and 4 bases from J, leaving 6 bases between. The CDR3: CSASGGETQYF. The CDR3 DNA is TGCAGTGCTAGCGGGGGAGAGACCCAGTACTTC.

The rearrangement uses TRBV7-9 and TRBJ2-7; the match to TRBD1 covers 7 bases. The length of the CDR3 is 15 residues. The J segment lost 3 bases and the V segment lost 1 base, leaving 6 bases of the junction unmatched. Germline V CDR1 and CDR2: SEHNR, FQNEAQ (reference sequence). The CDR3 reads CASSLGVGTDYEQYF. DNA for the CDR3: TGTGCCAGCAGCTTAGGAGTGGGGACAGACTACGAGCAGTACTTC.